This T cell receptor (beta chain) emerged from a study of identical twins. Study findings and constraints: A cross-sectional statistical analysis, not follow-up of the same donors, supported the conclusions. In cord blood, abundant beta clonotypes had fewer insertions; memory showed no trend. For out-of-frame alpha sequences shared by twins, low generation probability was in excess.

A universal primer site arose from template switching, and cDNA bore unique molecular identifiers. TCRdb passed the 5' RACE reads through MiXCR, listing each CDR3 protein once. The sample includes 1.5 million to 2 million distinct CDR3 sequences, roughly 35% of them seen just once. With respect to this clonotype: Its antigen is currently unknown.

V lost 5 bases to trimming and J lost 7 bases, with 15 bases between them. This CDR3 has 14 residues. The clonotype originates from a newborn girl in good health. The sequenced sample consisted of cord blood. The V call is TRBV12-3 or TRBV12-4, the J call TRBJ2-1; possible D gene TRBD2, 5 bases. CDR3 bases: TGTGCCAGCAGTGACGAACTAGTTTTGAATGAGCAGTTCTTC. This gives the protein CASSDELVLNEQFF.